The T cell receptor beta chain under discussion was sequenced for a study of blood T cell repertoires in COVID-19. Study-level information: There were acute and convalescent COVID-19 samples, and they came from the United States, Italy and Spain.

Produced via immunoSEQ multiplex PCR; TCRdb's table is partial and in-frame only. Among a few hundred thousand clones listed, approximately 85% were seen once. Each participant's cohort was designated according to participant-reported clinical history. Participants in the exposed group had met a COVID-19 case in the 2 weeks before joining the study. The origin of this receptor is a woman in her forties or fifties who had been exposed to COVID-19. The sequencing sample was made of PBMCs or T cells enriched from blood (not recorded which).

The CDR3 sequence: CASSLRVVGGAGDTQYF. The CDR3 DNA is TGTGCCAGCAGCTTGCGAGTTGTTGGGGGCGCGGGAGATACGCAGTATTTT. The rearrangement links TRBV5-4 to TRBJ2-3; a possible D gene is TRBD1 (6 bases). The CDR3 length is 17 residues. V was shortened by 1 base and J by 5 bases, with 20 bases between the two germline ends. Germline-derived CDR1 and CDR2 are SGHNT and YYREEE (reference sequence).